This T cell receptor beta chain comes out of a study of cytotoxic CD8 clonotypes in ibrutinib-treated CLL. The protocol was immunoSEQ multiplex PCR, while the TCRdb copy is restricted to in-frame clones and leaves out a portion. The sample includes over 200,000 clones, about three quarters of them seen just once. This CDR3 comprises 12 residues. Deletions cut 7 bases from V and 4 bases from J, with 9 bases between. The germline V gene encodes CDR1 SGDLS and CDR2 YYNGEE. Sequences were derived from PBMCs, sampled after 12 months of ibrutinib treatment. The chain has TRBV9 and TRBJ1-3; D not certain. This sequence was found in a human donor with chronic lymphocytic leukemia. The CDR3 region is CASGLAGNTIYF. The DNA for the CDR3 is TGTGCCAGCGGGTTGGCCGGAAACACCATATATTTT.